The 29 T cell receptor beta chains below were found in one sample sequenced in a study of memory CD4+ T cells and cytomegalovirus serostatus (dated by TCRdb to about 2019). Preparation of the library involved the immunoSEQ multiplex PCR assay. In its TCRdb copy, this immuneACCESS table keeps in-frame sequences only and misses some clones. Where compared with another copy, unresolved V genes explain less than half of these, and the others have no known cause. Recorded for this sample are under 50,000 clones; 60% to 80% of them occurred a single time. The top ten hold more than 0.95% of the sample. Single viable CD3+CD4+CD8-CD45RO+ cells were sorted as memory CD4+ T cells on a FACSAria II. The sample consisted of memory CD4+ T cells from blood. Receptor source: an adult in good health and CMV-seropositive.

This CDR3 reads CASSSRDRGVDEQYF. The CDR3 DNA reads TGTGCCAGCAGCTCCCGGGACAGGGGAGTCGACGAGCAGTACTTC. The genes are TRBV4-2 and TRBJ2-7; 10 bases are a match to TRBD1. Germline lookup yields CDR1 LGHNA and CDR2 YNFKEQ. The J segment lost 5 bases and the V segment lost 5 bases, leaving 9 bases of the junction unmatched. This CDR3 has 15 amino acids.

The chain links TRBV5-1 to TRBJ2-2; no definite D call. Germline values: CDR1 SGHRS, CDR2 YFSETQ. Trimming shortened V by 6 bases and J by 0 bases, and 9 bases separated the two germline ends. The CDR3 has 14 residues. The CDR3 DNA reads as TGCGCCAGCAACTTAGCAGCGAACACCGGGGAGCTGTTTTTT. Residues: CASNLAANTGELFF.

CDR3 residues: CASSNRPSSGKLFF. The CDR3 region has the DNA TGTGCCAGCAGCAATAGGCCATCAAGTGGAAAACTGTTTTTT. The gene calls are TRBV21-1 and TRBJ1-4. TRBV21-1 is recorded as a pseudogene. The CDR3 length is 14 residues.

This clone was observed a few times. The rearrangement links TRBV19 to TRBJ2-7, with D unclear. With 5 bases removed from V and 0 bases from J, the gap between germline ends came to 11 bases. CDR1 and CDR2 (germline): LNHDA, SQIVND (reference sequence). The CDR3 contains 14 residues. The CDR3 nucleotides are TGTGCCAGTAGTCCAACGGGCCTCTCCTACGAGCAGTACTTC. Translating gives CASSPTGLSYEQYF.

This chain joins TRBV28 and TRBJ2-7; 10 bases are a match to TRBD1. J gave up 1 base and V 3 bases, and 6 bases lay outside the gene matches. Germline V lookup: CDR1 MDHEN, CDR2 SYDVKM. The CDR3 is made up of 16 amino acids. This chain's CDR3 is CASSFPPGQGSYEQYF. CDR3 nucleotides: TGTGCCAGCAGTTTCCCACCGGGACAGGGGTCCTACGAGCAGTACTTC.

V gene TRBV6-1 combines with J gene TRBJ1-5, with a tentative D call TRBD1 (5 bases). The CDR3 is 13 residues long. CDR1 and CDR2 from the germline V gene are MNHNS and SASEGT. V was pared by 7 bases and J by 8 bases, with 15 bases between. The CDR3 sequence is CASTMGGREPQHF. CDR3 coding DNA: TGTGCCAGCACTATGGGGGGTCGGGAGCCCCAGCATTTT.

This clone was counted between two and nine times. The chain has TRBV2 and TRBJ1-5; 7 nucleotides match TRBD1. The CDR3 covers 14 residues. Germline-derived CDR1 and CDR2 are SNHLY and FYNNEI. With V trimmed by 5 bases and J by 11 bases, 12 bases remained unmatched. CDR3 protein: CASSLRTGLGAQHF. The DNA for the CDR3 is TGTGCCAGCAGTCTAAGGACAGGACTAGGGGCCCAGCATTTT.

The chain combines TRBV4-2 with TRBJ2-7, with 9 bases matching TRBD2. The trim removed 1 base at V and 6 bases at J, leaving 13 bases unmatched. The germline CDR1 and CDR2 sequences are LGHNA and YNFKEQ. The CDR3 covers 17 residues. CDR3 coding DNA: TGTGCCAGCAGCCAAGCCCAATGGGGGACTAGCAGTTCCGAGCAGTACTTC. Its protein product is CASSQAQWGTSSSEQYF.

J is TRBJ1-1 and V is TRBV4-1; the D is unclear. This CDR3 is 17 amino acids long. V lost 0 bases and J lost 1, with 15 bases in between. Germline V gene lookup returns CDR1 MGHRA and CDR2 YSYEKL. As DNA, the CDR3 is TGCGCCAGCAGCCAAGATAGGACCCGACGGACGAACACTGAAGCTTTCTTT. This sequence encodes CASSQDRTRRTNTEAFF.

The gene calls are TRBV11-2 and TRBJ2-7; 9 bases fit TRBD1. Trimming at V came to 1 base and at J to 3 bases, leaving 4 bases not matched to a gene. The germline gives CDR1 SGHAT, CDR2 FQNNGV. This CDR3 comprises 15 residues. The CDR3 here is CASSLGGTGYYEQYF. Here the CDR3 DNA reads TGTGCCAGCAGCTTAGGCGGGACAGGGTACTACGAGCAGTACTTC.

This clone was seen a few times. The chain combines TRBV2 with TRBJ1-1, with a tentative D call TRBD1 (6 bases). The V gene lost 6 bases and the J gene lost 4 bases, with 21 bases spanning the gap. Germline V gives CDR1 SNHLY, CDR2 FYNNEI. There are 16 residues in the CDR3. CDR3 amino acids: CASSDPYGTQLTEAFF. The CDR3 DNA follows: TGTGCCAGCAGCGATCCTTACGGGACACAACTCACTGAAGCTTTCTTT.

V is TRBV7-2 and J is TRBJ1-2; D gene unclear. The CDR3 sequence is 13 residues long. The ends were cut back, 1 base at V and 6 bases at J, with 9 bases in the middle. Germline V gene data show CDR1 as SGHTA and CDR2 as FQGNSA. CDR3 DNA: TGTGCCAGCAGCTTAGTAAGGGAGGATGGCTACACCTTC. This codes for CASSLVREDGYTF.

Here the CDR3 reads CASSDGPRGTQYF. The CDR3 nucleotides read TGTGCCAGCAGTGATGGGCCGCGGGGGACCCAGTACTTC. The chain links TRBV6-1 to TRBJ2-5, with D possibly being TRBD2 (6 bases). V lost 3 bases and J 7 bases, leaving 12 bases between the germline ends. The CDR3 is 13 amino acids. CDR1 MNHNS and CDR2 SASEGT come from the germline V gene.

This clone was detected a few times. The DNA of the CDR3 is TGTGCCACCCTTCGGCGGGGCGCAAACAATGAGCAGTTCTTC. Residues: CATLRRGANNEQFF. The chain links TRBV6-5 to TRBJ2-1; possible D gene TRBD2, 6 bases. Trimming removed 10 bases from V and 5 bases from J, with 18 bases in between. Germline V gives CDR1 MNHEY, CDR2 SVGAGI. The CDR3 is 14 amino acids.

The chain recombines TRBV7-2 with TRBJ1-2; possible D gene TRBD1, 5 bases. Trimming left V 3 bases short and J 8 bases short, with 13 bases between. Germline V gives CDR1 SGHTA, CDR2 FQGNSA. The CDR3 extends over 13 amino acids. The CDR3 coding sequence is TGTGCCAGCAGCTTCGGGGGGGTCGACGGCTACACCTTC. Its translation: CASSFGGVDGYTF.

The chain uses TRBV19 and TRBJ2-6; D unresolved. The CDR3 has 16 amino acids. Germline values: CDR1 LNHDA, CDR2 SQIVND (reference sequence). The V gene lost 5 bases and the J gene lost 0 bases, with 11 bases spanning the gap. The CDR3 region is CASSGRVRSGANVLTF. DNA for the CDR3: TGTGCCAGTAGTGGTCGGGTTCGCTCTGGGGCCAACGTCCTGACTTTC.

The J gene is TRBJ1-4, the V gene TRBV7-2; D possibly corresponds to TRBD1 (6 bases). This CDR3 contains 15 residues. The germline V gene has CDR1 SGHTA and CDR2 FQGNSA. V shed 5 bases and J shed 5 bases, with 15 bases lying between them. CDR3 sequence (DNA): TGTGCCAGCAGCGCACAGGGCGGGCGGAATGAAAAACTGTTTTTT. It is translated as CASSAQGGRNEKLFF.

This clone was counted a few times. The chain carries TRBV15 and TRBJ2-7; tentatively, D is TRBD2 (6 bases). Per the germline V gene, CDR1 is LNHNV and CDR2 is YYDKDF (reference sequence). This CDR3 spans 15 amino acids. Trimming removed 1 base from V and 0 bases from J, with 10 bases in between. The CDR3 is CATSRGGVHSYEQYF. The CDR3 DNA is TGTGCCACCAGCAGAGGCGGGGTACACTCCTACGAGCAGTACTTC.

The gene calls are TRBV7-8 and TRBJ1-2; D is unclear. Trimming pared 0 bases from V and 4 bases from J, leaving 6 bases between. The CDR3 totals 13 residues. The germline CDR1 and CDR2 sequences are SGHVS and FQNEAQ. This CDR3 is CASSLADVYGYTF. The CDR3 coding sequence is TGTGCCAGCAGCTTAGCCGACGTCTATGGCTACACCTTC.

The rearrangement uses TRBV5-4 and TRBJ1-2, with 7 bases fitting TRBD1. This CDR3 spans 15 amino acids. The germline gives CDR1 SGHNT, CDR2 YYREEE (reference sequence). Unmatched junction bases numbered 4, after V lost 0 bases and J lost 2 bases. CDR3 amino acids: CASSLGGDRNYGYTF. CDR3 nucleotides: TGTGCCAGCAGCTTGGGGGGGGACAGAAACTATGGCTACACCTTC.

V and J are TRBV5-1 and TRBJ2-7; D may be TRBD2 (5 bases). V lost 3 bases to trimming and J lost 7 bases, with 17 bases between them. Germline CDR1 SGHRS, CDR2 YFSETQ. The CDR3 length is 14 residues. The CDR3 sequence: CASSSWANTGEQYF. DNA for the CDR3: TGCGCCAGCAGCTCCTGGGCCAACACGGGGGAGCAGTACTTC.

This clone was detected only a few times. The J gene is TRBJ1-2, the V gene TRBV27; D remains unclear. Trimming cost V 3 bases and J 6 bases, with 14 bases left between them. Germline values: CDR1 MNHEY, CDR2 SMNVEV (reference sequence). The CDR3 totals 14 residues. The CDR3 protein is CASSFRGHGDGYTF. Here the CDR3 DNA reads TGTGCCAGCAGTTTCAGAGGGCACGGTGATGGCTACACCTTC.

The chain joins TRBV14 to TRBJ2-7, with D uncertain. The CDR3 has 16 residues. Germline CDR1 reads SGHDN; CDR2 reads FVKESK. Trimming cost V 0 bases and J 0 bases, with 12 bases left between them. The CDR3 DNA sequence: TGTGCCAGCAGCCAAGAATTGCCAGGAGTCTCCTACGAGCAGTACTTC. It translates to CASSQELPGVSYEQYF.

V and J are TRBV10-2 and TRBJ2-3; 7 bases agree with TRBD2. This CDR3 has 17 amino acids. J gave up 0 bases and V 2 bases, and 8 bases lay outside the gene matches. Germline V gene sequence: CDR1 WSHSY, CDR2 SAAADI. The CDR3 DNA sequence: TGCGCCAGCAGTGAGCCGCGGACTAGGAGCAGCACAGATACGCAGTATTTT. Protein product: CASSEPRTRSSTDTQYF.

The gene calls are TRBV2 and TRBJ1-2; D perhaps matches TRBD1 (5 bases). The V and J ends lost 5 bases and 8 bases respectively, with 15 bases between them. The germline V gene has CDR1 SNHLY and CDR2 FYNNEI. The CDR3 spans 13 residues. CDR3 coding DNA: TGTGCCAGCAGTTTTCCCACAGGTCGGGGCTACACCTTC. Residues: CASSFPTGRGYTF.

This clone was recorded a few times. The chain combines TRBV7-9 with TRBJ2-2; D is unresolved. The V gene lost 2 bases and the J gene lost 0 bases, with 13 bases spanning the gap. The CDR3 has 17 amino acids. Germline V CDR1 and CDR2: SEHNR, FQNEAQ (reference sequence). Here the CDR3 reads CASSLRSDLTNTGELFF. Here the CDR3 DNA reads TGTGCCAGCAGCTTAAGGAGTGACCTGACGAACACCGGGGAGCTGTTTTTT.

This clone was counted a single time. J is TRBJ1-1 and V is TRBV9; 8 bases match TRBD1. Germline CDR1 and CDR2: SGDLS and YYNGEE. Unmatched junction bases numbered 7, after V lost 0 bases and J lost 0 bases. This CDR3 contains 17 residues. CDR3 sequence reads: CASSVGAGGFMNTEAFF. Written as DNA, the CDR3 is TGTGCCAGCAGCGTAGGGGCAGGGGGCTTTATGAACACTGAAGCTTTCTTT.

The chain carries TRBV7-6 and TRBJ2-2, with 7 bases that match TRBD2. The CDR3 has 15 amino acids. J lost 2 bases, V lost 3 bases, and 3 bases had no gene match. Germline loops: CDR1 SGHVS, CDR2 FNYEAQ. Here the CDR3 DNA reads TGTGCCAGCAGCTTCGGGACTACAAACACCGGGGAGCTGTTTTTT. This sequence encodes CASSFGTTNTGELFF.

CDR3: CASSVRQGQYNEQFF. CDR3 bases: TGTGCCAGCAGCGTTAGACAGGGCCAATACAATGAGCAGTTCTTC. This rearrangement joins TRBV7-2 to TRBJ2-1; 7 bases fit TRBD1. V lost 5 bases to trimming and J lost 4 bases; unmatched junction nucleotides: 8. CDR1 is SGHTA, CDR2 FQGNSA, per germline. This CDR3 spans 15 amino acids.